A single sample is the source of the 15 T cell receptor beta chains below, sequenced in a study of cytomegalovirus exposure and HLA in healthy donors. The PCR employed 60 Vbeta primers together with 13 Jbeta primers. Clones were read by immunoSEQ multiplex PCR, and TCRdb kept only the in-frame ones, dropping some. The sample includes approximately 110,000 clones. The sequenced material came from PBMCs. The receptors shown here come from a man between 18 and 29 years old in good health and CMV-seronegative.

CDR3 in DNA: TGTGCCAGCAGCGACTCTGGAGAGCAGTACTTC. It yields the protein CASSDSGEQYF. The chain is built from TRBV2 and TRBJ2-7; D unresolved. V was pared by 6 bases and J by 7 bases, with 10 bases between. The CDR3 covers 11 residues. CDR1 is SNHLY, CDR2 FYNNEI, per germline.

The V gene is TRBV6-1, the J gene TRBJ2-1; TRBD2 agrees at 16 bases. The length of the CDR3 is 18 residues. Germline V lookup: CDR1 MNHNS, CDR2 SASEGT. Losses at the gene ends were 2 bases for V and 9 bases for J; bases not matched to a gene: 10. The CDR3: CASSERGGTSGRVFEQFF. The CDR3 DNA is TGTGCCAGCAGTGAACGGGGAGGGACTAGCGGGAGGGTATTTGAGCAGTTCTTC.

This chain joins TRBV7-2 and TRBJ2-7, with unresolved D. CDR3 size: 15 residues. V was clipped by 0 bases and J by 8 bases, with 17 bases between them. The germline gives CDR1 SGHTA, CDR2 FQGNSA. The CDR3, as DNA: TGTGCCAGCAGCTTAGCGCTAGGAGCGACCTCGAAGCAGTACTTC. It yields the protein CASSLALGATSKQYF.

The CDR3 sequence: CASRPSGTSGPAGMQTQYF. CDR3 sequence (DNA): TGTGCCAGCAGGCCCTCCGGGACTAGCGGGCCGGCAGGGATGCAGACCCAGTACTTC. The chain couples TRBV27 to TRBJ2-5; 12 nucleotides agree with TRBD2. The germline V gene has CDR1 MNHEY and CDR2 SMNVEV (reference sequence). V was clipped by 6 bases and J by 6 bases; unmatched bases: 20. This CDR3 has 19 residues.

This sequence joins TRBV6-1 and TRBJ1-1; D unclear. The CDR3 length is 13 residues. Looked up from germline, CDR1 is MNHNS and CDR2 is SASEGT. Deletions cut 6 bases from V and 1 base from J, with 9 bases between. CDR3 coding DNA: TGTGCCAGCAGGACATTTGGGAACACTGAAGCTTTCTTT. Protein: CASRTFGNTEAFF.

The V gene is TRBV11-3, the J gene TRBJ1-1; TRBD1 aligns across 7 bases. CDR1 is SGHNT and CDR2 is YENEEA in the germline V gene. The V and J ends lost 6 bases and 4 bases, in that order; junction bases with no gene match: 26. This CDR3 contains 20 residues. The CDR3: CASSLGLLDRANIRGTEAFF. Written as DNA, the CDR3 is TGTGCCAGCAGTCTAGGCTTACTAGACAGGGCCAATATCCGGGGCACTGAAGCTTTCTTT.

The rearrangement links TRBV4-1 to TRBJ2-7; tentative D call: TRBD2 (6 bases). Germline loops: CDR1 MGHRA, CDR2 YSYEKL. The CDR3 loop spans 17 amino acids. With 1 base removed from V and 2 bases from J, the gap between germline ends came to 18 bases. The CDR3 region has the DNA TGCGCCAGCAGCCAAGGCTGGAGGGGTTCGAAAACCTACGAGCAGTACTTC. The encoded protein is CASSQGWRGSKTYEQYF.

The genes are TRBV4-1 and TRBJ1-5, with D unresolved. The CDR3 covers 12 residues. Germline V gene lookup returns CDR1 MGHRA and CDR2 YSYEKL. The V and J ends lost 1 base and 8 bases respectively, with 6 bases between them. The CDR3 DNA sequence: TGCGCCAGCAGCCAAGTCGGGGAGCCCCAGCATTTT. It translates to CASSQVGEPQHF.

This CDR3 is CASSPPNRDGAFF. The CDR3 DNA reads TGTGCCAGCAGTCCTCCCAATAGAGATGGAGCTTTCTTT. This rearrangement joins TRBV2 to TRBJ1-1; no clear D. V was pared by 5 bases and J by 10 bases, with 17 bases between. The CDR3 runs 13 residues. CDR1 is SNHLY, CDR2 FYNNEI, per germline.

The gene calls are TRBV6-6 and TRBJ1-2, with D possibly matching TRBD1 (6 bases). With 2 bases removed from V and 6 bases from J, the gap between germline ends came to 13 bases. This CDR3 spans 14 amino acids. The germline V gene has CDR1 MNHNY and CDR2 SVGAGI (reference sequence). CDR3 coding DNA: TGTGCCAGCAGTTACGTTGGACAGATCAATGGCTACACCTTC. Translated, it gives CASSYVGQINGYTF.

J is TRBJ2-4 and V is TRBV4-1, with 12 nucleotides matching TRBD1. Germline loops: CDR1 MGHRA, CDR2 YSYEKL. Unmatched junction bases numbered 9, after V lost 3 bases and J lost 0 bases. The CDR3 loop spans 19 amino acids. CDR3: CASSQMGTGGKVAKNIQYF. DNA for the CDR3: TGCGCCAGCAGCCAGATGGGGACAGGGGGCAAAGTAGCCAAAAACATTCAGTACTTC.

CDR3 residues: CASSHREGGELFF. The CDR3 coding sequence is TGTGCCAGCAGCCATAGGGAGGGCGGAGAACTGTTTTTT. The J gene is TRBJ1-4, the V gene TRBV11-2; the D is unclear. Germline V gene data show CDR1 as SGHAT and CDR2 as FQNNGV. Trimming took 5 bases from V and 12 from J, leaving 16 bases between them. This CDR3 spans 13 amino acids.

The chain is built from TRBV7-8 and TRBJ1-4; unclear D gene. The CDR3 loop spans 16 amino acids. The germline CDR1 and CDR2 sequences are SGHVS and FQNEAQ. V shed 2 bases and J shed 1 base, with 11 bases lying between them. The CDR3 here is CASSLRWARTNEKLFF. CDR3 sequence (DNA): TGTGCCAGCAGCTTAAGGTGGGCTCGAACTAATGAAAAACTGTTTTTT.

The gene calls are TRBV5-1 and TRBJ1-5, with unresolved D. The CDR3 sequence is 14 residues long. Trimming pared 0 bases from V and 2 bases from J, leaving 6 bases between. Germline CDR1 reads SGHRS; CDR2 reads YFSETQ. The CDR3 loop is CASSLEPGNQPQHF. The CDR3 coding sequence is TGCGCCAGCAGCTTGGAACCGGGCAATCAGCCCCAGCATTTT.

The chain links TRBV5-6 to TRBJ2-5; 10 nucleotides line up with TRBD1. The V gene's germline CDR1 is SGHDT and CDR2 YYEEEE. The CDR3 has 15 residues. The V and J ends lost 2 bases and 5 bases, in that order; junction bases with no gene match: 6. In nucleotides, the CDR3 is TGTGCCAGCAGCTTCGGCGGGACAGGGGCCGAGACCCAGTACTTC. This translates into CASSFGGTGAETQYF.